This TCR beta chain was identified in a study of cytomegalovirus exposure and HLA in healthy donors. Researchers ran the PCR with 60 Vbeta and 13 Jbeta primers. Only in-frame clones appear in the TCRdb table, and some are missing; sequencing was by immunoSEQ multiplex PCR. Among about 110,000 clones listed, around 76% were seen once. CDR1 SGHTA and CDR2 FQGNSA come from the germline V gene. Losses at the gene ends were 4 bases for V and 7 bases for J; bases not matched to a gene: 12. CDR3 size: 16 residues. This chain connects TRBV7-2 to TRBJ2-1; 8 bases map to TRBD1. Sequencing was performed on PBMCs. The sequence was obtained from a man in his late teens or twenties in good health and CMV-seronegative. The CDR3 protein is CASSSTRQGRLNEQFF. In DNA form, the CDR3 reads TGTGCCAGCAGCTCCACCCGACAGGGGAGGTTAAATGAGCAGTTCTTC.